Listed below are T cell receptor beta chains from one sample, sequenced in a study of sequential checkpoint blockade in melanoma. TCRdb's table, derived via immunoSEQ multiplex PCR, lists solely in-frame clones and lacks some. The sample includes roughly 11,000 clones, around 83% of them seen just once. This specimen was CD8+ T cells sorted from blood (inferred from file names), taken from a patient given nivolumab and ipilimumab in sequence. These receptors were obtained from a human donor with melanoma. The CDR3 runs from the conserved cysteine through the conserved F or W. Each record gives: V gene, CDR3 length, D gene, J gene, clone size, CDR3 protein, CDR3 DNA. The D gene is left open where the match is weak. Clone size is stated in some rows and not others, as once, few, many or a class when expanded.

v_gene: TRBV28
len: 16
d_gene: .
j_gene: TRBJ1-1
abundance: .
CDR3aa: CASSNRLTELNTEAFF
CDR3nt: TGTGCCAGCAGTAACCGATTAACAGAGTTGAACACTGAAGCTTTCTTT

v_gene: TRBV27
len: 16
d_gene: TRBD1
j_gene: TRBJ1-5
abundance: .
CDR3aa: CASSPGTGYSNQPQHF
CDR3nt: TGTGCCAGCAGTCCAGGGACAGGTTATAGCAATCAGCCCCAGCATTTT

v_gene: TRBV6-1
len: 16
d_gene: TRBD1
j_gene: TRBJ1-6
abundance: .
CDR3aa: CASSEGDRGQNSPLHF
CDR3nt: TGTGCCAGCAGTGAAGGGGACAGGGGGCAGAATTCACCCCTCCACTTT

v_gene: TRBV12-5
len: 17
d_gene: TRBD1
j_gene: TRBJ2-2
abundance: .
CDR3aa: CASGLAGGTGRVGELFF
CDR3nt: TGTGCTAGTGGTTTGGCAGGGGGGACAGGGAGAGTCGGGGAGCTGTTTTTT

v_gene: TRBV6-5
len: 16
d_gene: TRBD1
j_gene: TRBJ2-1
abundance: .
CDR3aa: CASSSTPRTGINEQFF
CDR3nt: TGTGCCAGCAGTTCAACCCCCCGGACAGGAATAAATGAGCAGTTCTTC

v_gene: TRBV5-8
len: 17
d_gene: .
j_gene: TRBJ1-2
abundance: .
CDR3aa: CASSLGSGTASSYGYTF
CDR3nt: TGTGCCAGCAGCTTAGGTAGCGGGACCGCCAGCAGCTATGGCTACACCTTC

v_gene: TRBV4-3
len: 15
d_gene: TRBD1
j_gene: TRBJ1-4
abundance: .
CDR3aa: CASSHADREGEKLFF
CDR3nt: TGCGCCAGCAGCCATGCGGACAGGGAGGGCGAAAAACTGTTTTTT

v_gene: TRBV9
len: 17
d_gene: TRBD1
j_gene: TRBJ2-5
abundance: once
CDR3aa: CASSQGQGFEYQETQYF
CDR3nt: TGTGCCAGCAGCCAGGGACAGGGGTTTGAGTACCAAGAGACCCAGTACTTC

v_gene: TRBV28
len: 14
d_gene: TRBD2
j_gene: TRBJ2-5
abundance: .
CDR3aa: CASSLWRGQETQYF
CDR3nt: TGTGCCAGCAGTTTATGGCGGGGGCAAGAGACCCAGTACTTC

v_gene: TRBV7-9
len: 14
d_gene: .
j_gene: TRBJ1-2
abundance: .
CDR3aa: CASSLTSTERGYTF
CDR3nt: TGTGCCAGCAGCTTAACCTCCACTGAACGTGGCTACACCTTC

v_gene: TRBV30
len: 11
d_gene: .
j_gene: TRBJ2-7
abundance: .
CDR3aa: CAWSRRDEQYF
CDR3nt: TGTGCCTGGAGTAGGAGGGACGAGCAGTACTTC

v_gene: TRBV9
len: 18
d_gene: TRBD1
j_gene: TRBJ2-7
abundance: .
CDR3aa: CASTAGPPKTGEHAEQYF
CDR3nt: TGTGCCAGCACTGCAGGGCCCCCAAAGACAGGGGAACACGCCGAGCAGTACTTC

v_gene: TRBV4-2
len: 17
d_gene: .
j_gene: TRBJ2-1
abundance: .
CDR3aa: CASSLGEYTGQYNEQFF
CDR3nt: TGTGCCAGCAGCTTGGGCGAGTACACGGGACAATACAATGAGCAGTTCTTC

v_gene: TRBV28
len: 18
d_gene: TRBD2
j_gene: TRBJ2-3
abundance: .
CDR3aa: CASSLYGLAGGRKNTQYF
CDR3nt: TGTGCCAGCAGTTTATATGGGCTAGCGGGGGGGCGAAAAAATACGCAGTATTTT

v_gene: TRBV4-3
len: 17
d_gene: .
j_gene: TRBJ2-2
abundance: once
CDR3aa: CASSQEITGGGTGELFF
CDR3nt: TGCGCCAGCAGCCAAGAGATTACAGGGGGGGGGACCGGGGAGCTGTTTTTT

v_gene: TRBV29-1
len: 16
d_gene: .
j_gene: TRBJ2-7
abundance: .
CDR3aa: CSVVKPDKPLTYEQYF
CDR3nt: TGCAGCGTTGTGAAACCAGATAAACCTTTAACCTACGAGCAGTACTTC

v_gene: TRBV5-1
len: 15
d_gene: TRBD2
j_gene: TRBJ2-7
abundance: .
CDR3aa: CASSIFSGGAYEQYF
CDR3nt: TGCGCCAGCAGTATATTTAGCGGGGGGGCTTACGAGCAGTACTTC

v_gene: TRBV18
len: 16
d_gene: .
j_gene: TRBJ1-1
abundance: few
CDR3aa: CASSPDGVRANTEAFF
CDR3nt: TGTGCCAGCTCACCTGATGGAGTGAGGGCTAACACTGAAGCTTTCTTT

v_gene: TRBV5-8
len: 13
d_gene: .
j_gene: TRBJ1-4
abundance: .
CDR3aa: CASSQDWTGRLFF
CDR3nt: TGTGCCAGCAGCCAAGATTGGACCGGGAGACTGTTTTTT

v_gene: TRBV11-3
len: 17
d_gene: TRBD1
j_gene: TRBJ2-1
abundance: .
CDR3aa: CASSLGGGQGWYNEQFF
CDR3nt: TGTGCCAGCAGCTTAGGCGGGGGACAGGGCTGGTACAATGAGCAGTTCTTC

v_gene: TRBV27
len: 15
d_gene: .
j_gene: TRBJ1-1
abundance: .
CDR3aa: CASSSYYYLQGEAFF
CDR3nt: TGTGCCAGCAGTTCCTACTACTACTTACAGGGTGAAGCTTTCTTT

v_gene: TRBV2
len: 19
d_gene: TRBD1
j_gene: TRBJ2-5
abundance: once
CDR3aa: CASNSFPPGQGALRQTQYF
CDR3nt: TGTGCCAGCAACTCTTTCCCACCGGGACAGGGGGCGCTCCGACAGACCCAGTACTTC

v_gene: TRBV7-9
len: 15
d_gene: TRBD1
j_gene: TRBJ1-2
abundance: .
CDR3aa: CASSRGQPSHYGYTF
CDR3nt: TGTGCCAGCAGCCGGGGACAGCCTTCTCACTATGGCTACACCTTC

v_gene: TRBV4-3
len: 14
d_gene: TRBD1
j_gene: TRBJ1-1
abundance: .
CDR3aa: CASSQLTGETEAFF
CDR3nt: TGCGCCAGCAGCCAACTGACAGGGGAGACTGAAGCTTTCTTT

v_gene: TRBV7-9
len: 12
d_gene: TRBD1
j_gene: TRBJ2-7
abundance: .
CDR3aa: CASSYDRGVRYF
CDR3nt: TGTGCCAGCAGTTATGACAGGGGGGTGCGGTACTTC

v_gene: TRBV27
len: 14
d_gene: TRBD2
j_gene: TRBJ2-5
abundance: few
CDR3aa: CASRGDSGAWTQYF
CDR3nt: TGTGCCAGCAGGGGGGATAGCGGGGCTTGGACCCAGTACTTC

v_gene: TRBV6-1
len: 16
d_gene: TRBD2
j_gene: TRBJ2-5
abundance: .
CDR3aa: CASSELAGGPQETQYF
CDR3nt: TGTGCCAGCAGTGAACTCGCGGGGGGGCCTCAAGAGACCCAGTACTTC